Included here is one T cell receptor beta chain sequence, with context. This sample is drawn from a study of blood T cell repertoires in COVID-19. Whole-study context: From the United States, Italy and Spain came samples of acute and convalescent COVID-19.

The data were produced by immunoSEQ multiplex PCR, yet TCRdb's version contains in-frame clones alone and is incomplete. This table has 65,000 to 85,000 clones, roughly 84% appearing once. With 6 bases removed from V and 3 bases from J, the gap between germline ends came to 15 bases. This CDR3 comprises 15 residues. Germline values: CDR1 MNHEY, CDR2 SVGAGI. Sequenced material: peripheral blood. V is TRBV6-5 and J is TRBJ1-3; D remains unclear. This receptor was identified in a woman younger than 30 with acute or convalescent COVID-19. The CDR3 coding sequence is TGTGCCAGCAGCCTCGGGGAGGGAAGTGGAAACACCATATATTTT. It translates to CASSLGEGSGNTIYF.